This is a list of T cell receptor beta chains from one sample in a study of identical twins. Each CDR3 protein is one row after TCRdb ran MiXCR on the 5' RACE reads. The table lists 400,000 to 550,000 distinct CDR3 sequences, roughly a quarter of them singletons. This same sample was also taken into another study, of T cells expressing NK-cell markers.

Sequenced: CD4+ T cells sorted from blood. The receptors here all came from a woman aged 18-29 years in good health. Each CDR3 is given with its conserved first and last residue.

v_call: TRBV20-1; j_call: TRBJ2-7; cdr3_aa: CSIQTDRGAYEQYF
v_call: TRBV5-1; j_call: TRBJ2-7; cdr3_aa: CASSLEGGGSYEQYF
v_call: TRBV12-3/TRBV12-4; j_call: TRBJ2-5; cdr3_aa: CASSPGLAGVGETQYF
v_call: TRBV18; j_call: TRBJ2-1; cdr3_aa: CASSPSTSGYEQFF
v_call: TRBV27; j_call: TRBJ2-1; cdr3_aa: CVVGRFRSYNEQFF
v_call: TRBV12-3/TRBV12-4; j_call: TRBJ2-5; cdr3_aa: CASSRLGGTQYF
v_call: TRBV7-3; j_call: TRBJ1-4; cdr3_aa: CASSEGQGEKLFF
v_call: TRBV6-1; j_call: TRBJ2-6; cdr3_aa: CASSPRTGTSSGANVLTF
v_call: TRBV5-1; j_call: TRBJ2-2; cdr3_aa: CASSFSGDTGELFF
v_call: TRBV20-1; j_call: TRBJ2-3; cdr3_aa: CSAPITDTQYF
v_call: TRBV12-3/TRBV12-4; j_call: TRBJ2-3; cdr3_aa: CASSSGPGQLNPLRTDTQYF
v_call: TRBV7-2; j_call: TRBJ2-1; cdr3_aa: CASSRTGTSAINEQFF